The clone carrying this T cell receptor beta chain was seen once. The antigen remains unidentified. The donors, aged roughly 6 to 90, were healthy Caucasians from Russia. Per-sample yields of isolated PBMCs were at least 6 million. This record comes from a study of blood T cells in healthy people across ages. The study, taken as a whole, reports: The donors' CMV status was not determined, possibly confounding changes in expanded clonotypes. Those diversity estimates obtained from one million T cells were thought to be underestimates.

The germline V gene has CDR1 SGHTA and CDR2 FQGTGA. CDR3 length: 18 residues. V was clipped by 3 bases and J by 1 base; unmatched bases: 8. Primed by a sample-barcoded 5' primer and a J-beta primer mix, a second PCR proceeded for 7 to 11 cycles. TCRdb independently ran MiXCR on the 5' RACE reads; one entry per CDR3 protein. Of roughly 800,000 distinct CDR3 sequences in the sample, less than 70% were seen once. The chain uses TRBV7-3 and TRBJ2-3; 12 nucleotides match TRBD2. This receptor was taken from a man aged 80 or over in good health. Sequenced material: blood. The CDR3 spells CASSLTSGREVGTDTQYF. CDR3 in DNA: TGTGCCAGCAGCTTGACTAGCGGGAGAGAGGTGGGCACAGATACGCAGTATTTT. The variable domain in full, with the rest retrieved from reference TRBV7-3 and TRBJ2-3, is GAGVSQTPSNKVTEKGKYVELRCDPISGHTALYWYRQSLGQGPEFLIYFQGTGAADDSGLPNDRFFAVRPEGSVSTLKIQRTERGDSAVYLCASSLTSGREVGTDTQYFGPGTRLTVL.